This paragraph covers one TCR beta chain sequence. The data are from a study of shared T cell receptors in the human thymus. V was clipped by 5 bases and J by 4 bases, with 15 bases between them. The germline CDR1 and CDR2 sequences are MNHEY and SMNVEV (reference sequence). The CDR3 is made up of 14 amino acids. The protocol was immunoSEQ multiplex PCR, while the TCRdb copy is restricted to in-frame clones and leaves out a portion. The sample holds about 730,000 clones, approximately 83% seen once. This same sample was also taken into another study, of human thymus T cells. Turning to that study: Biased V and J segment usage appeared in thymus and peripheral blood. Related reports documented highly overlapping thymic repertoires among unrelated individuals.

The origin of this receptor is a girl younger than two with a congenital heart defect. The rearrangement uses TRBV27 and TRBJ2-7, with D perhaps TRBD1 (5 bases). The sample was thymocytes. CDR3 region: CASSPTPRTYEQYF. The CDR3 region has the DNA TGTGCCAGCAGTCCCACGCCGAGGACATACGAGCAGTACTTC.